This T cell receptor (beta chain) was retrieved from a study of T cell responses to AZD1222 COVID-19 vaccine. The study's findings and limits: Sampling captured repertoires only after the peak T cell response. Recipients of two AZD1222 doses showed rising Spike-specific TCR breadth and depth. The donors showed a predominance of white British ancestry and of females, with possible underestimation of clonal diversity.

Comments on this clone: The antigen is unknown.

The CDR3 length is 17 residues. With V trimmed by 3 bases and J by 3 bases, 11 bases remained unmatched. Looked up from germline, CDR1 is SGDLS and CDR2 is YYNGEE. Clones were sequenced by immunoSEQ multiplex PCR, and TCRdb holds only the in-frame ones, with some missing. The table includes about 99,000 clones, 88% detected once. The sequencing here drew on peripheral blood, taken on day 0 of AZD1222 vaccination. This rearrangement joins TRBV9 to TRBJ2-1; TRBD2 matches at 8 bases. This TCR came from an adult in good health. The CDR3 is CASSDYPREGLYNEQFF. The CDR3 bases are TGTGCCAGCAGCGACTACCCTCGGGAGGGTCTCTACAATGAGCAGTTCTTC.